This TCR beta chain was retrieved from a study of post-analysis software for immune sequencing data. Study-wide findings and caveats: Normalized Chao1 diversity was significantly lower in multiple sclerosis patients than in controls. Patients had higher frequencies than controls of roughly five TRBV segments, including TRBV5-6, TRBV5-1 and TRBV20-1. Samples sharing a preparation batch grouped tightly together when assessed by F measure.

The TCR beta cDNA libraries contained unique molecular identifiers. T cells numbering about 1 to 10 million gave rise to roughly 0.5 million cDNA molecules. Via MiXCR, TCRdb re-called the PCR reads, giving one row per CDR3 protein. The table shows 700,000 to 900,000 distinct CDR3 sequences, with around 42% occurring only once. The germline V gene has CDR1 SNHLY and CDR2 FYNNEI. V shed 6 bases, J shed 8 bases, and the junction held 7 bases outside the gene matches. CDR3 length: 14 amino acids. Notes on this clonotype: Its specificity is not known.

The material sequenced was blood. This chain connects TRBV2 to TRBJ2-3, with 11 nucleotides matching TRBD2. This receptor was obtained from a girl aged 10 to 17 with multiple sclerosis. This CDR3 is CASRAGTSGGTQYF. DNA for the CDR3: TGTGCCAGCAGGGCCGGGACTAGCGGAGGTACGCAGTATTTT.